This T cell receptor beta chain was retrieved from a study of T cells after yellow fever vaccination. Study-level results: Among primary-vaccination clones, most reappeared after the booster, at just under 98% for CD4 and 85% to 90% for CD8. From the bulk population, abundant clonotypes could contaminate and appear within FACS-sorted repertoires.

A 5'RACE template-switching step, the method used to make TCR cDNA, added a universal primer site and UMIs. TCRdb fed the 5' RACE reads into MiXCR, producing one record per CDR3 protein. In the table there are about 320,000 distinct CDR3 sequences, roughly 10% of which are singletons. The V end was cut by 7 bases, the J end by 6 bases, with 9 bases between. This CDR3 has 11 residues. Points on this clonotype: What it binds is unknown.

Sample: CD4+ T cells sorted from PBMCs, taken 45 days after the yellow fever booster vaccination. The TCR sequence derives from a man between 18 and 29 years old who received the YFV17D yellow fever vaccine. V gene TRBV12-3 or TRBV12-4 combines with J gene TRBJ1-2; D remains ambiguous. The CDR3 DNA follows: TGTGCCAGCACCCCAAGGGATGGCTACACCTTC. Amino acid sequence: CASTPRDGYTF.